These 15 T cell receptor beta chains were all obtained from the same sample, sequenced in a study of cytomegalovirus exposure and HLA in healthy donors. PCR primers comprised 60 Vbeta and 13 Jbeta primers. Sequenced by immunoSEQ multiplex PCR; TCRdb stores in-frame clones only, minus some. The sample carries around 200,000 clones, approximately 78% recorded once. The sequencing sample was made of PBMCs. Receptors originate from a woman aged 40 to 50 in good health and CMV-seronegative.

The rearrangement uses TRBV10-3 and TRBJ2-2, with 7 bases that match TRBD2. The CDR3 is made up of 15 amino acids. V trimming: 9 bases; J trimming: 3 bases; junction bases outside the gene matches: 10. Germline V gives CDR1 ENHRY, CDR2 SYGVKD. The CDR3 reads CAINGLGGDTGELFF. CDR3 nucleotide sequence: TGTGCCATTAACGGACTAGGTGGGGACACCGGGGAGCTGTTTTTT.

The chain has TRBV10-3 and TRBJ2-7; 15 bases match TRBD2. In germline, CDR1 is ENHRY, CDR2 SYGVKD. V trimming: 6 bases; J trimming: 4 bases; junction bases outside the gene matches: 10. The CDR3 is 17 amino acids. CDR3 loop: CAIRNIPGLAGGYEQYF. The CDR3 nucleotides are TGTGCCATCAGAAACATTCCGGGACTAGCGGGAGGTTACGAGCAGTACTTC.

This chain links TRBV4-1 with TRBJ2-2; TRBD2 aligns across 10 bases. This CDR3 is built from 19 residues. V trimming: 4 bases; J trimming: 2 bases; junction bases outside the gene matches: 13. Germline V gene data show CDR1 as MGHRA and CDR2 as YSYEKL. The chain's CDR3 is CASSPRVVAGGTNTGELFF. The CDR3 DNA sequence: TGCGCCAGCAGCCCAAGGGTAGTAGCGGGAGGTACTAACACCGGGGAGCTGTTTTTT.

This clone has more than one count but fewer than ten. The V call is TRBV19, the J call TRBJ1-5; D is perhaps TRBD1 (6 bases). The CDR3 has 15 amino acids. Trimming removed 7 bases at V and 0 bases at J, with 13 bases between. The germline V gene encodes CDR1 LNHDA and CDR2 SQIVND (reference sequence). As DNA, the CDR3 is TGTGCCAGTACCCCCACAGGGAATAGCAATCAGCCCCAGCATTTT. Protein product: CASTPTGNSNQPQHF.

The chain links TRBV15 to TRBJ1-2; TRBD1 aligns across 8 bases. From germline, CDR1 is LNHNV and CDR2 YYDKDF (reference sequence). Trimming removed 4 bases from V and 2 bases from J; junction bases left unmatched: 12. The CDR3 covers 17 residues. This CDR3 reads CATSNRVGQGANYGYTF. CDR3 DNA: TGTGCCACCAGCAACCGAGTCGGGCAGGGGGCGAACTATGGCTACACCTTC.

The J gene is TRBJ1-4, the V gene TRBV18; a weak D match, TRBD1 (5 bases). The CDR3 length is 17 residues. Germline values: CDR1 KGHSH, CDR2 LQKENI. Trimming pared 1 base from V and 0 bases from J, leaving 12 bases between. CDR3 nucleotide sequence: TGTGCCAGCTCACCACAAGTTTTCAGGGCAACTAATGAAAAACTGTTTTTT. Translating gives CASSPQVFRATNEKLFF.

The chain employs TRBV19 and TRBJ1-1; D not certain. The CDR3 runs 15 residues. Per the germline V gene, CDR1 is LNHDA and CDR2 is SQIVND (reference sequence). The germline V and J ends were trimmed by 3 bases and 4 bases, with 15 bases remaining between them. The CDR3 sequence: CASSMRPNLRTEAFF. For the CDR3, the DNA is TGTGCCAGTAGTATGCGGCCCAACCTTCGCACTGAAGCTTTCTTT. The entire variable domain, with the rest obtained from reference TRBV19 and TRBJ1-1, is as follows: DGGITQSPKYLFRKEGQNVTLSCEQNLNHDAMYWYRQDPGQGLRLIYYSQIVNDFQKGDIAEGYSVSREKKESFPLTVTSAQKNPTAFYLCASSMRPNLRTEAFFGQGTRLTVV.

V gene TRBV5-1 combines with J gene TRBJ2-1; D uncertain. This CDR3 comprises 15 residues. The V end was cut by 1 base, the J end by 0 bases, with 8 bases between. Germline V lookup: CDR1 SGHRS, CDR2 YFSETQ. The CDR3 spells CASSLQQNSYNEQFF. The CDR3 DNA is TGCGCCAGCAGCTTGCAACAGAACTCCTACAATGAGCAGTTCTTC.

The chain carries TRBV30 and TRBJ2-1, with 10 bases identical to TRBD2. CDR1 and CDR2 from the germline V gene are GTSNPN and SVGIG (reference sequence). V was clipped by 0 bases and J by 2 bases; unmatched bases: 7. The CDR3 is 17 amino acids. The CDR3 region has the DNA TGTGCCTGGAGTGTAGTGGCTAGCGGGAGCCCCTACAATGAGCAGTTCTTC. It codes for CAWSVVASGSPYNEQFF.

The CDR3 DNA is TGTGCCAGCAGCTTAGATTCGGCTTTCTTT. Translated, it gives CASSLDSAFF. The V and J genes are TRBV7-9 and TRBJ1-1; D is unclear. The CDR3 sequence is 10 residues long. Germline V lookup: CDR1 SEHNR, CDR2 FQNEAQ (reference sequence). V shed 1 base and J shed 11 bases, with 5 bases lying between them.

This chain links TRBV27 with TRBJ1-1, with D tentatively TRBD1 (6 bases). Trimming removed 1 base from V and 1 base from J, with 13 bases in between. Looked up from germline, CDR1 is MNHEY and CDR2 is SMNVEV (reference sequence). The CDR3 is 16 amino acids. CDR3 sequence (DNA): TGTGCCAGCAGTTTATTGGGGGCGTTGAGGAACACTGAAGCTTTCTTT. Its protein product is CASSLLGALRNTEAFF.

The chain employs TRBV11-2 and TRBJ2-7; 8 bases line up with TRBD1. The V segment lost 5 bases and the J segment 0 bases; nucleotides outside the gene matches: 12. This CDR3 is built from 17 residues. Germline V gene sequence: CDR1 SGHAT, CDR2 FQNNGV. CDR3 DNA: TGTGCCAGCAGCCATTTCGGACAGGGATTTAACTCCTACGAGCAGTACTTC. As protein: CASSHFGQGFNSYEQYF.

The rearrangement links TRBV6-1 to TRBJ2-7; weak D call: TRBD1 (6 bases). The CDR3 extends over 14 amino acids. Germline lookup yields CDR1 MNHNS and CDR2 SASEGT. The V end lost 4 bases, the J end lost 4 bases, and 14 bases lay between the germline ends. The CDR3 coding sequence is TGTGCCAGCAGTGCAACCGGACAGTTATACGAGCAGTACTTC. Its protein is CASSATGQLYEQYF.

This clone was observed a handful of times. The chain links TRBV2 to TRBJ2-1; D is undetermined. The CDR3 loop spans 16 amino acids. V was cut by 3 bases and J by 0 bases, with 12 bases left in between. CDR1 and CDR2 from the germline V gene are SNHLY and FYNNEI. The CDR3 DNA is TGTGCCAGCAGTGACGCGCCTTATAGCTCCTACAATGAGCAGTTCTTC. Amino acids: CASSDAPYSSYNEQFF.

This chain uses TRBV18 with TRBJ1-5; D remains unclear. Trimming removed 3 bases from V and 7 bases from J, with 10 bases in between. Per the germline V gene, CDR1 is KGHSH and CDR2 is LQKENI. The CDR3 consists of 13 residues. CDR3: CASSPSREQPQHF. The DNA for the CDR3 is TGTGCCAGCTCACCTTCCCGTGAGCAGCCCCAGCATTTT.